This T cell receptor beta chain emerged from a study of regulatory T cells in long-lasting Graves disease (dated by TCRdb to about 2021). For the study in its entirety: Patients with newly diagnosed Graves' disease had been on antithyroid drugs for under 3 months. A total of about 35 samples underwent TCR sequencing, from about 13 patients with persistent Graves' disease and some 20 patients with newly diagnosed Graves' disease. Patients with persistent Graves' disease were compared with patients with newly diagnosed Graves' disease using TCR sequencing and RNA sequencing of peripheral blood. The study was conducted in China and was registered as a clinical trial.

This clonotype came up many times. It lacks a known antigen. No qualities accompany the bases; no much larger clone lies one base away. The sample's time point, from its label and the paper: newly diagnosed GD, antithyroid drugs for less than 3 months. For both TCR sequencing and RNA sequencing, RNA was extracted from PBMCs using TRIzol. The diagnosis of Graves' disease followed American Thyroid Association guidelines. Recruitment of patients was carried out at an endocrinology department in Xi'an, China. Each patient gave 8.5 to 9.5 milliliters of peripheral blood, collected in an EDTA anticoagulant tube. Ficoll Paque Plus density gradient separation was used to isolate PBMCs, and no further T cell sorting was done. An Agilent 2100 Bioanalyzer and agarose gel were used to check RNA quality, and a NanoDrop 2000 was used to measure RNA concentration. The V end loses 1 base and the J end loses 3 bases, and a stretch of 9 bases separates them. The germline V gene specifies LGHNA as CDR1 and YNFKEQ as CDR2. CDR3 length: 14 amino acids, cysteine to phenylalanine. CDR3 DNA is the only sequence kept; it has 42 bases, read in frame from the first base.

Study-level results and caveats: A larger number of public clonotypes was shared among persistent patients (approximately 3,000) than among newly diagnosed patients (approximately 1,000). The small sample size was acknowledged by the authors as a limitation that may reduce accuracy. Lower TCR Shannon entropy and fewer highly expanded clones were observed in persistent Graves' disease patients than in newly diagnosed patients, which suggested clonal expansion. Sequencing and analysis were limited to the TCR beta chain. Preferential use of TRBV28, TRBJ1-2 and TRBJ2-5 was observed in persistent disease, whereas TRBV20-1 and TRBJ2-1 were favored in newly diagnosed disease. Peripheral blood alone was examined, since thyroid tissue, which constituted the primary lesion, could not be accessed.

Libraries were prepared through multiplex PCR. For sequencing, an Illumina HiSeq 4000 was employed. CDR3 regions were amplified by Arm-PCR with iRepertoire HTBI primers to construct TCR beta libraries. PCR products were gel purified before sequencing. The published analysis was carried out like this. A total of around 66 TRBV and some 15 TRBJ segments were identified across samples and were used for gene usage analysis of CDR3 amino acid clonotypes. COPE and FqMerger were used to merge filtered high-quality paired reads into contigs. Contigs were aligned with BLAST to IMGT TRBV, TRBD and TRBJ reference genes, and CDR3 was defined per IMGT. Highly expanded clones were defined as clonotypes with a frequency above 0.1%. Repertoire diversity was measured by Shannon entropy, and V-J evenness by the Gini coefficient. A clonotype found in more than one individual was treated as public. TCRdb trimmed public reads at Q25 via fastp, called clones via MiXCR and kept in-frame beta chains. Rows with one shared CDR3 protein collapse into an entry with the most common genes and DNA. For this entry, the V and J calls and clone size follow TCRdb and not the study's own pipeline. The sample data list about 300,000 distinct CDR3 sequences, and 18% of these were observed just once. The ten largest make up about two fifths of the sample.

The rearrangement combines TRBV4-2 with TRBJ2-5; the D gene cannot be resolved reliably. This TCR derives from a female donor with Graves disease. Sequencing used peripheral blood mononuclear cells (PBMCs), obtained at new diagnosis, from a patient treated with antithyroid drugs. The CDR3 loop reads CASSQGDGEETQYF. The DNA sequence reads TGTGCCAGCAGCCAAGGCGATGGAGAAGAGACCCAGTACTTC.